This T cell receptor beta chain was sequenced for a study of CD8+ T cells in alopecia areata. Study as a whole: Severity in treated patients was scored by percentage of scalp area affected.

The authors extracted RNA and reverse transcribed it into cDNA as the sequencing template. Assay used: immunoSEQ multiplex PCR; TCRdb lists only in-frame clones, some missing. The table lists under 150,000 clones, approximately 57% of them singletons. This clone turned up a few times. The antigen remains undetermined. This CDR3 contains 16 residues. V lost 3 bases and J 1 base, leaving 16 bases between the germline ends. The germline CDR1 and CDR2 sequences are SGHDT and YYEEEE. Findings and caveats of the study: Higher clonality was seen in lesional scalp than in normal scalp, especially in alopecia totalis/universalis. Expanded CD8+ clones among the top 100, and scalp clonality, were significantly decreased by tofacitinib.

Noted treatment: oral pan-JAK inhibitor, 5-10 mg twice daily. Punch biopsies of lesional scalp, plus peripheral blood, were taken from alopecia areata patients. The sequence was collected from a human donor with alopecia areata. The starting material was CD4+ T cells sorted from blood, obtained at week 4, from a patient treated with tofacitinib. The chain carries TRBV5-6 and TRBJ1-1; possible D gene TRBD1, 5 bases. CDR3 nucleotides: TGTGCCAGCAGCTCACGGGCCGGGGGAGCGAACACTGAAGCTTTCTTT. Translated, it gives CASSSRAGGANTEAFF.